This T cell receptor beta chain was captured by sequencing in a study of blood T cell repertoires in COVID-19. Overall study: Researchers got acute and convalescent COVID-19 samples from the United States, Italy and Spain. Sample material is recorded as cDNA or gDNA derived from T cells, B-cell-depleted T cells, or PBMCs.

Sequencing used immunoSEQ multiplex PCR; TCRdb keeps in-frame clones, though not all of them. Of 69,000 or so clones listed, approximately 80% are singletons. Enrollment of patients from Seattle took place during active infection, with longitudinal follow-up. V shed 0 bases and J shed 3 bases, with 9 bases lying between them. Germline CDR1 and CDR2: SGDLS and YYNGEE. The CDR3 contains 14 residues. This chain links TRBV9 with TRBJ1-2; D ambiguous. This sequence originates from a middle-aged man with COVID-19, enrolled during active disease. The source material was peripheral blood. The CDR3 reads CASSVALRDYGYTF. For the CDR3, the DNA is TGTGCCAGCAGCGTAGCTCTACGGGACTATGGCTACACCTTC.